This TCR beta chain was identified in a study of cytomegalovirus exposure and HLA in healthy donors. Everyone who donated was a healthy bone marrow donor. Primers included in the PCR were 60 Vbeta and 13 Jbeta primers. Profiling relied on immunoSEQ multiplex PCR, and the TCRdb table lists in-frame clones only, not all of them. The table lists some 150,000 clones, approximately 80% of them singletons. Trimming took 4 bases from V and 7 from J, leaving 18 bases between them. This CDR3 is built from 15 residues. Germline V gives CDR1 SGDLS, CDR2 YYNGEE. What was sequenced was PBMCs. The chain links TRBV9 to TRBJ2-4; TRBD1 is a possible D gene (5 bases). The sequence came from a female donor in good health and CMV-seronegative. The chain's CDR3 is CASSPRRNKGNIQYF. As DNA, the CDR3 is TGTGCCAGCAGCCCCCGGCGGAACAAGGGGAACATTCAGTACTTC.